This T cell receptor (beta chain) derives from a study of graft-versus-host responses after intestinal transplantation. Looking at the study overall: Uniformly, recipients were administered anti-thymocyte globulin induction with subsequent tacrolimus and steroids for about 3 years.

General observations from the study: Recipient bone marrow held GvH clones, some seen earlier in ileum or blood.

This clone was observed a few times. What it binds is unknown. Sequencing was performed with immunoSEQ multiplex PCR; in TCRdb, only in-frame clones are kept and a portion is missing. This table has under 100,000 clones, roughly 85% appearing once. The CDR3 loop spans 15 amino acids. The V end lost 3 bases, the J end lost 8 bases, and 16 bases lay between the germline ends. Germline lookup yields CDR1 KGHSH and CDR2 LQKENI. This clonotype was sampled from a human donor who received an intestinal transplant. The source was unstimulated CD4+ T cells sorted from spleen or lymph node cells, collected before intestinal transplant. J is TRBJ2-2 and V is TRBV18; D might be TRBD1 (6 bases). CDR3 loop: CASSPTAGVEGELFF. The CDR3 DNA is TGTGCCAGCTCACCGACGGCAGGGGTCGAGGGGGAGCTGTTTTTT.